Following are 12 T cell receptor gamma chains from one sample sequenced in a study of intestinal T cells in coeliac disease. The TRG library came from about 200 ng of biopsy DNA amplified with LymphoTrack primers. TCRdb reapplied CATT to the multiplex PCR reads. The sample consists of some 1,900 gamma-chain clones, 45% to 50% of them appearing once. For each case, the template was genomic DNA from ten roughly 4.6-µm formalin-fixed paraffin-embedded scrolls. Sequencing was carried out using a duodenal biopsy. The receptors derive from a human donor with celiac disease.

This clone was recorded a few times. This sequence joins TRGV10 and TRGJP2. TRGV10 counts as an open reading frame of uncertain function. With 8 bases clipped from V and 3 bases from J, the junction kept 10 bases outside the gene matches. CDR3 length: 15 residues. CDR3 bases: TGTGCTGCGTGGGATCGGGGGGGTAGTGATTGGATCAAGACGTTT. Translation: CAAWDRGGSDWIKTF.

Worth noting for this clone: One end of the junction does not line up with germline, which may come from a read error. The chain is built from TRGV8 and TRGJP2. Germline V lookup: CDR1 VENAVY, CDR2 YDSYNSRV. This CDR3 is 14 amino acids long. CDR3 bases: TGTGCCGCCTGCATTTATAGTAGTGATTGGATCAAGACGTTT. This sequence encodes CAACIYSSDWIKTF.

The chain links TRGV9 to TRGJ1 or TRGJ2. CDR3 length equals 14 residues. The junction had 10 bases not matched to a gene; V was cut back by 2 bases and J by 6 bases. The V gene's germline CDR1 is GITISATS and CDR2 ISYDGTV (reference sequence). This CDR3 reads CALWEAFFIYKKLF. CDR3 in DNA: TGTGCCTTGTGGGAGGCCTTCTTTATTTATAAGAAACTCTTT.

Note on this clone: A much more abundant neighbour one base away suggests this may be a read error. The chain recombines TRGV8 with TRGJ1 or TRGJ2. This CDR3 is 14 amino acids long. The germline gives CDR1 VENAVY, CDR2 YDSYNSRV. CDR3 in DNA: TGTGCCGCCTGGGATAGGGAGAAGGGTTATAAGAAACTCTTT. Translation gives CAAWDREKGYKKLF.

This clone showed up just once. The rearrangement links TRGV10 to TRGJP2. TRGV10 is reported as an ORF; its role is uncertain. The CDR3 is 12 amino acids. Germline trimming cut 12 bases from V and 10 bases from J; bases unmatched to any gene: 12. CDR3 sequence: CAAGRGIWIKTF. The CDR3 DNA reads TGTGCTGCAGGTCGGGGGATTTGGATCAAGACGTTT.

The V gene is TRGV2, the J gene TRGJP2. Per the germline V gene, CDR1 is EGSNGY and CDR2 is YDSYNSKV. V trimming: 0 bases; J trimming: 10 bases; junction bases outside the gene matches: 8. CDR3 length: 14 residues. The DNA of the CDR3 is TGTGCCACCTGGGACGGGCCGGTGATTTGGATCAAGACGTTT. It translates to CATWDGPVIWIKTF.

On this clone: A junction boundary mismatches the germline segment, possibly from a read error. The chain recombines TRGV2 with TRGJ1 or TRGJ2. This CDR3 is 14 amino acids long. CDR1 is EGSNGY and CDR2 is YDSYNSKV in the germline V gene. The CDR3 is CATWDGLDYYKKLF. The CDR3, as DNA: TGCGCCACCTGGGACGGCCTAGATTATTATAAGAAACTCTTT.

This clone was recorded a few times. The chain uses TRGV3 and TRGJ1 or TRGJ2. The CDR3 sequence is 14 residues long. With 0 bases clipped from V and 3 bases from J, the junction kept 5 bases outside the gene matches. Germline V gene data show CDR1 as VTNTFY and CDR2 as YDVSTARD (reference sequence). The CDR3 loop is CATWDRHTYYKKLF. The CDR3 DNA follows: TGTGCCACCTGGGACAGGCACACTTATTATAAGAAACTCTTT.

As DNA, the CDR3 is TGTGCCACCTGGGACGGGCCCCCTGGTTGGTTCAAGATATTT. Translating it yields CATWDGPPGWFKIF. The chain links TRGV2 to TRGJP1. Germline CDR1 and CDR2: EGSNGY and YDSYNSKV. J lost 6 bases, V lost 0 bases, and 4 bases had no gene match. CDR3 size: 14 residues.

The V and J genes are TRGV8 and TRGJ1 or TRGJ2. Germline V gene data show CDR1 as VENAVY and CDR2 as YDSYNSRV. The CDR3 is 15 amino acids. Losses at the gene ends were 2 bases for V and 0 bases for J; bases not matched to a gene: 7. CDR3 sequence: CATWDMRGNYYKKLF. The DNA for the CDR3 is TGTGCCACCTGGGATATGAGGGGGAATTATTATAAGAAACTCTTT.

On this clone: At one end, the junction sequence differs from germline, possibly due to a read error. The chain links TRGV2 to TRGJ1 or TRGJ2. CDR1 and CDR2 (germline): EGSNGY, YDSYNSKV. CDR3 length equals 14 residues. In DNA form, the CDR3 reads TGTGCCACCTGGGACGGGCAACGTTATTGTAAGAAACTCTTT. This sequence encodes CATWDGQRYCKKLF.

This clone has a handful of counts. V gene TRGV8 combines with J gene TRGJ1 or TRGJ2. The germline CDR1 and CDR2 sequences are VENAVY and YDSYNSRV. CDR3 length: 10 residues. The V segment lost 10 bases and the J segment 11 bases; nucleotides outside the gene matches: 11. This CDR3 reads CATREGEKLF. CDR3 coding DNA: TGTGCCACTCGGGAAGGTGAGAAACTCTTT.